The next 14 T cell receptor beta chains were all read from a single sample in a study of metastatic and nonmetastatic thyroid tumors. Among the patients, none had received any treatment before thyroid surgery. Using MiXCR, TCRdb reanalyzed the PCR reads. The table has tens of thousands of clones, approximately 19% seen once. The specimen was blood. These receptors came from a female donor with papillary thyroid cancer or a benign thyroid nodule (not recorded which). Some clones in this sample may be carry-over from other donors' samples.

The V call is TRBV6-2 or TRBV6-3, the J call TRBJ1-3; no firm D call. The CDR3 contains 16 residues. V was pared by 0 bases and J by 4 bases, with 13 bases between. The germline V gene encodes CDR1 MNHEY and CDR2 SVGEGT. The CDR3 coding sequence is TGTGCCAGCAGTTACTCTTCTTGGAAGGCCGGAAACACCATATATTTT. Amino acid sequence: CASSYSSWKAGNTIYF.

This clone has at least ten counts. The V gene is TRBV10-3, the J gene TRBJ1-3; 7 bases are a match to TRBD1. Germline values: CDR1 ENHRY, CDR2 SYGVKD. The trim removed 4 bases at V and 3 bases at J, leaving 6 bases unmatched. The CDR3 runs 15 residues. The CDR3 spells CAISGGGLVGNTIYF. DNA of the CDR3: TGTGCCATCAGTGGAGGGGGCTTGGTTGGAAACACCATATATTTT.

The V call is TRBV10-3, the J call TRBJ1-1; no clear D gene. This CDR3 has 14 residues. V lost 0 bases and J lost 5, with 10 bases in between. Germline CDR1 ENHRY, CDR2 SYGVKD. For the CDR3, the DNA is TGTGCCATCAGTGAGTCGAGGTCCGGGACTGAAGCTTTCTTT. It yields the protein CAISESRSGTEAFF.

This clone was recorded a few times. A single base separates this from a much larger clone, so it may be a read error. The rearrangement uses TRBV11-2 and TRBJ2-1; 7 bases are shared with TRBD1. The CDR3 consists of 15 residues. With V trimmed by 7 bases and J by 4 bases, 10 bases remained unmatched. Germline V CDR1 and CDR2: SGHAT, FQNNGV. CDR3 sequence: CASIPGQSSYNEQFF. CDR3 bases: TGTGCCAGCATCCCGGGACAGTCTAGTTACAATGAGCAGTTCTTC.

The rearrangement joins TRBV20-1 to TRBJ1-4; D not resolved. The CDR3 contains 17 residues. The V gene's germline CDR1 is DFQATT and CDR2 SNEGSKA (reference sequence). V was trimmed by 1 base and J by 10 bases, leaving 25 bases between them. The CDR3 DNA follows: TGCAGTGCTAGAGGCCTCGACGAAGTCGACATGAAAGGAAAACTGTTTTTT. It yields the protein CSARGLDEVDMKGKLFF.

This rearrangement joins TRBV20-1 to TRBJ2-1; D not certain. Trimming shortened V by 0 bases and J by 5 bases, and 8 bases separated the two germline ends. The CDR3 runs to 13 residues. CDR1 is DFQATT, CDR2 SNEGSKA, per germline (reference sequence). The DNA of the CDR3 is TGCAGTGCTAGAGAGCCACTCAACAATGAGCAGTTCTTC. It yields the protein CSAREPLNNEQFF.

The sample holds many counts of this clone. The chain employs TRBV5-1 and TRBJ2-1; tentatively, D is TRBD1 or TRBD2 (5 bases each). Trimming cost V 0 bases and J 5 bases, with 15 bases left between them. Germline values: CDR1 SGHRS, CDR2 YFSETQ. CDR3 length: 16 amino acids. This chain's CDR3 is CASSLGGSDFNNEQFF. CDR3 nucleotides: TGCGCCAGCAGCTTGGGGGGGAGTGACTTTAACAATGAGCAGTTCTTC.

In its sample, this clone was seen once. This rearrangement joins TRBV9 to TRBJ2-1; D may match TRBD1 or TRBD2 (5 bases each). V was pared by 0 bases and J by 8 bases, with 21 bases between. The germline V gene encodes CDR1 SGDLS and CDR2 YYNGEE. The CDR3 is 17 amino acids. The CDR3 DNA reads as TGTGCCAGCAGCGTAGACGGGGCAGGGTATCGAATGTATGAGCAGTTCTTC. It specifies CASSVDGAGYRMYEQFF.

This clone has ten or more counts. The J gene is TRBJ2-3, the V gene TRBV10-3; 14 bases fit TRBD2. The CDR3 consists of 17 residues. Germline assignment: CDR1 ENHRY and CDR2 SYGVKD. Germline trimming cut 2 bases from V and 4 bases from J; bases unmatched to any gene: 5. The CDR3 sequence: CAISEPGLAGEPDTQYF. CDR3 DNA sequence: TGTGCCATCAGTGAGCCGGGACTAGCGGGAGAGCCAGATACGCAGTATTTT.

This clone was seen just once. The CDR3 end shows no conserved phenylalanine or tryptophan, and so a read error is likely. The gene calls are TRBV18 and TRBJ2-5; 8 bases agree with TRBD1. The length of the CDR3 is 15 residues. Germline V gene data show CDR1 as KGHSH and CDR2 as LQKENI. Trimming removed 4 bases from V and 5 bases from J; junction bases left unmatched: 9. The CDR3 bases are TGTGCCAGCTCACAGTTTCAGGGGGCGGAGGAGACCCAGTACATA. Translated, it gives CASSQFQGAEETQYI.

This clone was counted a few times. This chain connects TRBV12-3 or TRBV12-4 to TRBJ1-5; D unclear. This CDR3 has 14 residues. The ends were cut back, 2 bases at V and 0 bases at J, with 5 bases in the middle. The CDR3 nucleotides are TGTGCCAGCAGTTTATTGGGTAGCAATCAGCCCCAGCATTTT. This codes for CASSLLGSNQPQHF.

This clone appeared a few times. The gene calls are TRBV6-1 and TRBJ2-5; the D gene is possibly TRBD2 (6 bases). The V gene's germline CDR1 is MNHNS and CDR2 SASEGT. This CDR3 region has 15 residues. Trimming left V 7 bases short and J 4 bases short, with 19 bases between. CDR3 loop: CASIPSSGEGETQYF. The CDR3 DNA reads TGTGCCAGCATCCCCTCCTCGGGAGAAGGAGAGACCCAGTACTTC.

This clone was counted many times. The genes are TRBV20-1 and TRBJ1-1; D is possibly TRBD1 (6 bases). The CDR3 extends over 10 amino acids. V lost 6 bases and J 11 bases, leaving 13 bases between the germline ends. The germline V gene encodes CDR1 DFQATT and CDR2 SNEGSKA (reference sequence). This chain's CDR3 is CSAVQGRAFF. The CDR3 coding sequence is TGCAGTGCCGTACAGGGTAGGGCTTTCTTT.

By share, this clone counts as medium-sized. The chain recombines TRBV7-9 with TRBJ2-7; 7 bases line up with TRBD1. This CDR3 has 12 residues. The trim removed 8 bases at V and 6 bases at J, leaving 7 bases unmatched. CDR1 SEHNR and CDR2 FQNEAQ come from the germline V gene (reference sequence). In DNA form, the CDR3 reads TGTGCCAGCGCGACAGGGCGGAGCGAGCAGTACTTC. Amino acids: CASATGRSEQYF.